This T cell receptor (beta chain) was retrieved from a study of vaccination and CD4 T cells after COVID-19. Study-wide findings and caveats: The median SARS-CoV-2-reactive clonotype number increased from about 20 to 38, without statistical significance. Convalescent patients displayed a median around 86% of reactive clones emerging only post-vaccination.

An Oncomine TCR Beta short-read assay was used to sequence the DNA from cultured CD4+ T cells. TCRdb re-called the PCR reads with MiXCR, one entry per CDR3 protein. The repertoire holds 13,000 or so distinct CDR3 sequences, with less than 80% as singletons. This CDR3 has 12 amino acids. V was pared by 7 bases and J by 4 bases, with 6 bases of the junction left unmatched. Germline V gives CDR1 DFQATT, CDR2 SNEGSKA (reference sequence). Described treatment: approximately 11-day PBMC culture with coronavirus spike peptide pools or control peptides (ViraFEST assay). The medium had half its volume replaced with fresh IL-2 medium on days 3 and 7. Remarks on this clonotype: What it binds is not known.

The TCR sequence derives from a human donor who had recovered from COVID-19. This chain joins TRBV20-1 and TRBJ1-1; 7 nucleotides line up with TRBD1. Sequenced input: CD4+ T cells from blood, cultured in vitro. The CDR3 nucleotides are TGCAGTGGTAGTCAGGGGGGCACTGAAGCTTTCTTT. Its protein product is CSGSQGGTEAFF.